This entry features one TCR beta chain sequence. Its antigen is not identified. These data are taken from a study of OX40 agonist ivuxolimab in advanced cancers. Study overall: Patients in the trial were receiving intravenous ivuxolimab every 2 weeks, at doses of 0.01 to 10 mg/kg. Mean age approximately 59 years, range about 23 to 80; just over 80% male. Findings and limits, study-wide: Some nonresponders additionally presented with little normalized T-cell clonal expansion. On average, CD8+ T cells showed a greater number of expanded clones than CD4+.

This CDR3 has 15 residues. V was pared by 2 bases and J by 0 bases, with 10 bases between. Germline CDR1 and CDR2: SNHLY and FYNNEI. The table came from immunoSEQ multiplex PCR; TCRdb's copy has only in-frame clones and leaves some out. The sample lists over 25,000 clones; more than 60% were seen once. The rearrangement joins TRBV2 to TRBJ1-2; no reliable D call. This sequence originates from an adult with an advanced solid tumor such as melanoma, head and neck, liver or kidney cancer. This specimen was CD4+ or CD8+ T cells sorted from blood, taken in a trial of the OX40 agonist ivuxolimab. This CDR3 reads CASSEWAASNYGYTF. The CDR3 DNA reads TGTGCCAGCAGTGAATGGGCAGCTTCTAACTATGGCTACACCTTC.